Sequencing of this TCR beta chain was carried out in a study of Ad26.COV2.S vaccination and SARS-CoV-2 variants. Study results and caveats: Substantial breadth was reported for post-vaccination spike-specific CD8+ and CD4+ T cells.

The germline V gene encodes CDR1 SNHLY and CDR2 FYNNEI. The trim removed 8 bases at V and 2 bases at J, leaving 9 bases unmatched. The CDR3 is 16 amino acids. The treatment is: about 20 received Ad26.COV2.S at low or high dose, single or two shots; about 5 received placebo; per-sample allocation not given. The samples were gathered on day 63 after the first injection of vaccine or placebo. A Boston donor was an adult aged 18-55 years. Vaccination used an Ad26 vector expressing Wuhan-strain SARS-CoV-2 spike. Measured with immunoSEQ multiplex PCR; TCRdb has only the in-frame clones, and not every one. The sample has some 450,000 clones, 90% seen once. To note about this clone: The antigen is undetermined.

The origin of this receptor is a person between 18 and 59 years old who received the Ad26.COV2.S COVID-19 vaccine or a placebo. The chain links TRBV2 to TRBJ1-4, with 9 bases fitting TRBD1. This material consisted of peripheral blood, taken in a trial of Ad26.COV2.S vaccine versus placebo. The CDR3: CASRNRGRRTNEKLFF. In DNA, the CDR3 is TGTGCCAGCCGAAACAGGGGGCGCAGGACTAATGAAAAACTGTTTTTT.